These 5 T cell receptor beta chains were sequenced from one sample in a study of regulatory T cells in long-lasting Graves disease. The authors built TCR beta libraries using iRepertoire HTBI primers and Arm-PCR of CDR3 regions. TCRdb reprocessed the multiplex PCR reads with MiXCR, giving one entry per CDR3 protein. The sample shows around 250,000 distinct CDR3 sequences, around 20% of them seen only once. Time point here: newly diagnosed GD, antithyroid drugs for less than 3 months. RNA isolated from PBMCs was used to make the TCR library. This specimen consisted of peripheral blood mononuclear cells (PBMCs), obtained at new diagnosis, from a patient treated with antithyroid drugs. The receptors originated from a female donor with Graves disease.

This clonotype has just a few counts. A read error may be the cause here, since a much bigger clone is one base away. This chain uses TRBV20-1 with TRBJ2-3; 7 bases are a match to TRBD1. CDR3 length: 13 residues. The germline gives CDR1 DFQATT, CDR2 SNEGSKA (reference sequence). After removal of 5 bases from V and 6 bases from J, the junction contained 8 bases not matched to a gene. The CDR3 protein is CSAVGGAWDTQYF. The CDR3 bases are TGCAGTGCTGTAGGGGGCGCTTGGGATACGCAGTATTTT.

This clonotype showed up many times. The chain couples TRBV20-1 to TRBJ1-4; D perhaps matches TRBD1 (5 bases). The CDR3 is 13 amino acids. CDR1 is DFQATT, CDR2 SNEGSKA, per germline (reference sequence). Trimming took off 6 bases at V and 8 bases at J, with 16 bases between the two ends. The CDR3: CSATTAGDEKLFF. The DNA of the CDR3 is TGCAGTGCAACCACAGCTGGGGACGAAAAACTGTTTTTT.

There are many counts of this clonotype. The chain has TRBV20-1 and TRBJ2-5, with 13 bases lining up with TRBD2. The CDR3 sequence is 14 residues long. V shed 4 bases and J 5 bases; nucleotides not matched to a gene: 4. Per the germline V gene, CDR1 is DFQATT and CDR2 is SNEGSKA (reference sequence). The CDR3 sequence is CSAMGLAGKETQYF. The CDR3 DNA is TGCAGTGCTATGGGACTAGCGGGGAAGGAGACCCAGTACTTC.

Turning to this clonotype: It differs at one base from a far larger clone, so likely a read error. The chain uses TRBV10-3 and TRBJ1-5; D uncertain. In germline, CDR1 is ENHRY, CDR2 SYGVKD. V was shortened by 3 bases and J by 3 bases, with 9 bases between the two germline ends. This CDR3 has 14 residues. The CDR3 DNA sequence: TGTGCCATCAGTGATTGGGCAGACAATCAGCCCCAGCATTTT. It encodes CAISDWADNQPQHF.

The chain uses TRBV25-1 and TRBJ2-1; 12 nucleotides line up with TRBD2. Germline CDR1 is MGHDK and CDR2 is SYGVNS. The junction had 13 bases not matched to a gene; V was cut back by 3 bases and J by 1 base. This CDR3 spans 20 amino acids. The CDR3 DNA reads as TGTGCCAGCAGTGACCCCTCTTGGACTAGCGGGGACCCTTCCTACAATGAGCAGTTCTTC. Translating gives CASSDPSWTSGDPSYNEQFF.